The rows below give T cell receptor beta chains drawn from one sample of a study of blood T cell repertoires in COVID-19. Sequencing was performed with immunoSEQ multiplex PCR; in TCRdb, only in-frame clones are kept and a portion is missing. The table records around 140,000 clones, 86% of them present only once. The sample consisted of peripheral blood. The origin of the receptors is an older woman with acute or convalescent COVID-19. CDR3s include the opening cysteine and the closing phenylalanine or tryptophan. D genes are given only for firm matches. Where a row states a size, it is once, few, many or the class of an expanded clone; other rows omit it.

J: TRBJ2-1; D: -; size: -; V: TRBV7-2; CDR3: CASSPLGARGNEQFF; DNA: TGTGCCAGCAGCCCTTTGGGGGCCCGGGGCAATGAGCAGTTCTTC
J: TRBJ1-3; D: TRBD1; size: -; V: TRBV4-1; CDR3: CASSGRGAGNTIYF; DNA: TGCGCCAGCAGCGGCAGGGGGGCTGGAAACACCATATATTTT
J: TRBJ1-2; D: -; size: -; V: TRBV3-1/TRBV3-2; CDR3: CASSQLRDKGYTF; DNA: TGTGCCAGCAGCCAGCTCCGGGACAAAGGCTACACCTTC
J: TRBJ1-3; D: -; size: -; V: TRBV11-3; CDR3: CASSWPPGNTIYF; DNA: TGTGCCAGCAGCTGGCCTCCTGGAAACACCATATATTTT
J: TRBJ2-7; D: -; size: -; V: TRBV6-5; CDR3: CASSPPRAGSYEQYF; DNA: TGTGCCAGCAGTCCCCCTCGCGCGGGATCCTACGAGCAGTACTTC
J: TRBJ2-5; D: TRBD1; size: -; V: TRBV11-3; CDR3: CASSPRQGYQETQYF; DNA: TGTGCCAGCAGCCCTCGACAGGGGTACCAAGAGACCCAGTACTTC
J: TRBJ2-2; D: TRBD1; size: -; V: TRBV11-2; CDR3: CASSLDRKRDRGYTGELFF; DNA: TGTGCCAGCAGCTTAGATCGTAAAAGGGACAGGGGGTATACCGGGGAGCTGTTTTTT
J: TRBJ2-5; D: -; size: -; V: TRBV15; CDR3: CATSRGGLQETQYF; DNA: TGTGCCACCAGCAGAGGAGGACTCCAAGAGACCCAGTACTTC
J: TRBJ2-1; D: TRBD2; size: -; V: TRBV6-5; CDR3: CASSYMALAGVNEQFF; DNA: TGTGCCAGCAGTTACATGGCTCTAGCGGGGGTCAATGAGCAGTTCTTC
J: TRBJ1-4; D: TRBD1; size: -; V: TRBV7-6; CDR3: CASSLAFDRDPEKLFF; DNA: TGTGCCAGCAGCTTAGCCTTCGACAGGGACCCGGAAAAACTGTTTTTT
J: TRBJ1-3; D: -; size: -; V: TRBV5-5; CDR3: CASSLLVQVPSGNTIYF; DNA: TGTGCCAGCAGCCTCTTGGTACAGGTTCCCTCTGGAAACACCATATATTTT
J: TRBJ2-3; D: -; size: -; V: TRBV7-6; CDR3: CASSPTPVGTQYF; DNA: TGTGCCAGCAGCCCTACTCCGGTTGGTACGCAGTATTTT
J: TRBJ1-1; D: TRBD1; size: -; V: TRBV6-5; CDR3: CASSLRPTGDTEAFF; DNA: TGTGCCAGCAGCTTACGACCAACAGGGGACACTGAAGCTTTCTTT
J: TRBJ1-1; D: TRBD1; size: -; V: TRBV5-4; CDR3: CASSFPTGVGTEAFF; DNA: TGTGCCAGCAGCTTCCCGACAGGGGTAGGCACTGAAGCTTTCTTT
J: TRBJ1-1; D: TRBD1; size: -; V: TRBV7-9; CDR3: CASSFTGTGGRGTEAFF; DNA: TGTGCCAGCAGCTTTACCGGGACAGGGGGAAGAGGCACTGAAGCTTTCTTT
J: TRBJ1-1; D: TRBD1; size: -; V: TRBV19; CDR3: CASSMEGAGGMNTEAFF; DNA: TGTGCCAGTAGTATGGAGGGGGCTGGTGGGATGAACACTGAAGCTTTCTTT
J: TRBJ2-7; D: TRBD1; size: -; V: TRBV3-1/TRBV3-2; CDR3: CASSQHRQGAWEQYF; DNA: TGTGCCAGCAGCCAACACCGGCAGGGGGCATGGGAGCAGTACTTC
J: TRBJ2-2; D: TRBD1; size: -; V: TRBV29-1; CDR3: CSVRSGTGNSGELFF; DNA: TGCAGCGTCAGGTCCGGGACAGGGAACTCCGGGGAGCTGTTTTTT
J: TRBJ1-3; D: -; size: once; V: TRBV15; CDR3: CATSRDPGLTGNTIYF; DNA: TGTGCCACCAGCAGAGACCCAGGGTTAACTGGAAACACCATATATTTT
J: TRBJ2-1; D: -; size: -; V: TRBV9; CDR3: CASSPRVVSYNEQFF; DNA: TGTGCCAGCAGCCCCCGGGTCGTTTCCTACAATGAGCAGTTCTTC
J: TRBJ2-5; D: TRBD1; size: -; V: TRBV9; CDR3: CASSIDRGKETQYF; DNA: TGTGCCAGCAGCATCGACAGGGGAAAAGAGACCCAGTACTTC
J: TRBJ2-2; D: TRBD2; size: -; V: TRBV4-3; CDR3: CASSLETSSSGELFF; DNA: TGCGCCAGCAGCCTTGAGACTAGCTCGTCCGGGGAGCTGTTTTTT
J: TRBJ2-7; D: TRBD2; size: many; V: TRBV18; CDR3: CASSPASGGVSSYEQYF; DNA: TGTGCCAGCTCACCTGCCAGCGGGGGGGTAAGCTCCTACGAGCAGTACTTC
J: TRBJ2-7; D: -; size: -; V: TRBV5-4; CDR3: CASSFPTGSREQYF; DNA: TGTGCCAGCAGCTTTCCCACAGGGTCCCGCGAGCAGTACTTC
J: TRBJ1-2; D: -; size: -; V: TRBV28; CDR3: CASTLRQGNIYGYTF; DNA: TGTGCCAGCACCCTCCGCCAGGGAAATATCTATGGCTACACCTTC
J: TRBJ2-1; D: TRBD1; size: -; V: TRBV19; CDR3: CASSIYRGRTYNEQFF; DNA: TGTGCCAGTAGTATTTACAGGGGGCGAACCTACAATGAGCAGTTCTTC
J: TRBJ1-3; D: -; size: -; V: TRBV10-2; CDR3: CASSDSSGNTIYF; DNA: TGCGCCAGCAGTGACAGCTCTGGAAACACCATATATTTT
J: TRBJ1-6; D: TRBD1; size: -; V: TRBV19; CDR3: CASSRQGNSPLHF; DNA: TGTGCCAGTAGTAGACAGGGCAATTCACCCCTCCACTTT